This is a list of T cell receptor beta chains from one sample in a study of T cells in Graves' hyperthyroidism and ophthalmopathy. Each CDR3 protein gets one entry after TCRdb re-called the multiplex PCR reads with MiXCR. This sample carries a few hundred thousand distinct CDR3 sequences, roughly 14% of them seen once, and the ten largest clones take about 7%. The sequenced sample was blood. The receptors here all came from a woman aged 30 to 39 with Graves' hyperthyroidism. CDR3s include the opening cysteine and the closing phenylalanine or tryptophan. D genes are given only for firm matches. Rows may omit the clone size; those that give it use once, few, many or a size class.

TRBJ2-7	NA	NA	TRBV19	CASSTEWGGKQYF	TGTGCCAGTAGTACCGAATGGGGCGGAAAGCAGTACTTC
TRBJ2-1	TRBD2	many	TRBV11-1	CASSNPSGRADEQFF	TGTGCCAGCAGCAACCCTAGCGGGAGGGCGGATGAGCAGTTCTTC
TRBJ2-5	NA	many	TRBV5-1	CASSLGDLKTQYF	TGCGCCAGCAGCTTGGGAGATCTTAAGACCCAGTACTTC
TRBJ1-1	NA	many	TRBV12-3/TRBV12-4	CASSPDRSKAFF	TGTGCCAGCAGTCCCGACAGGTCCAAAGCTTTCTTT
TRBJ2-7	NA	many	TRBV20-1	CSARRHPGVYEQYF	TGCAGTGCTAGGCGACACCCAGGGGTCTACGAGCAGTACTTC
TRBJ1-6	NA	many	TRBV11-2	CASSLGEKTPLHF	TGTGCCAGCAGCTTAGGCGAGAAAACACCCCTCCACTTT
TRBJ2-2	TRBD2	few	TRBV20-1	CSARGLAVDLSGELFF	TGCAGTGCTAGAGGGCTAGCGGTTGACTTATCCGGGGAGCTGTTTTTT
TRBJ1-1	NA	few	TRBV6-2/TRBV6-3	CASGNFQNTEAFF	TGTGCCAGCGGAAACTTCCAGAACACTGAAGCTTTCTTT
TRBJ1-1	TRBD1	few	TRBV29-1	CSVSEGADTEAFF	TGCAGCGTTTCCGAGGGGGCGGACACTGAAGCTTTCTTT
TRBJ1-1	NA	many	TRBV13	CASSLSWWREAFF	TGTGCCAGCAGCTTAAGTTGGTGGCGTGAAGCTTTCTTT
TRBJ1-1	NA	many	TRBV10-3	CAISEPDTIAFF	TGTGCCATCAGTGAACCAGATACTATAGCTTTCTTT
TRBJ2-3	TRBD2	many	TRBV20-1	CSVTGTSEDTQYF	TGCAGTGTTACCGGGACTAGCGAGGATACGCAGTATTTT
TRBJ1-2	NA	many	TRBV12-3/TRBV12-4	CASSPSLWDYTF	TGTGCCAGCAGCCCCAGTTTATGGGACTACACCTTC
TRBJ1-2	NA	many	TRBV12-3/TRBV12-4	CASRRTDYGYTF	TGTGCCAGCAGACGGACGGACTATGGCTACACCTTC
TRBJ2-7	TRBD2	NA	TRBV9	CASSARLAGGIYEQYF	TGTGCCAGCAGCGCAAGGCTAGCGGGAGGGATCTACGAGCAGTACTTC
TRBJ1-4	NA	NA	TRBV10-1	CASSGTANEKLFF	TGCGCCAGCAGTGGGACAGCGAATGAAAAACTGTTTTTT
TRBJ2-2	TRBD2	NA	TRBV5-1	CASSLVSGRNTGELFF	TGCGCCAGCAGCTTGGTTAGCGGGAGGAACACCGGGGAGCTGTTTTTT
TRBJ2-1	NA	many	TRBV28	CASSFAAGLYNEQFF	TGTGCCAGCAGTTTTGCCGCGGGACTTTACAATGAGCAGTTCTTC
TRBJ2-6	NA	NA	TRBV4-1	CASSPHPLQGSGANVLTF	TGCGCCAGCAGCCCCCATCCGCTACAGGGATCTGGGGCCAACGTCCTGACTTTC
TRBJ2-1	NA	NA	TRBV20-1	CSARRLENNEQFF	TGCAGTGCTAGACGCCTAGAGAACAATGAGCAGTTCTTC
TRBJ2-1	NA	many	TRBV2	CASSAVGEAYNEQFF	TGTGCCAGCAGTGCGGTTGGGGAGGCGTACAATGAGCAGTTCTTC
TRBJ2-1	TRBD2	many	TRBV2	CASSETSGAHNEQFF	TGTGCCAGCAGTGAGACTAGCGGGGCACATAATGAGCAGTTCTTC
TRBJ2-7	NA	many	TRBV3-1	CASSPHSGTGPFYEQYF	TGTGCCAGCAGCCCGCATTCCGGGACTGGCCCGTTCTACGAGCAGTACTTC
TRBJ2-3	TRBD2	many	TRBV20-1	CSARLAGSTDTQYF	TGCAGTGCTAGACTAGCGGGAAGCACAGATACGCAGTATTTT
TRBJ2-7	TRBD1	many	TRBV7-9	CASRTGTAAGQYF	TGTGCCAGCAGAACCGGGACAGCGGCCGGGCAGTACTTC
TRBJ2-1	NA	many	TRBV6-2/TRBV6-3	CASRPTASAQYNEQFF	TGTGCCAGCAGACCAACCGCTAGCGCCCAATACAATGAGCAGTTCTTC
TRBJ2-1	NA	many	TRBV12-3/TRBV12-4	CASSLAGESEQFF	TGTGCCAGCAGTTTAGCAGGGGAAAGTGAGCAGTTCTTC
TRBJ2-3	NA	many	TRBV12-3/TRBV12-4	CASSLIRTSTGADTQYF	TGTGCCAGCAGTTTAATCCGAACTAGTACGGGTGCAGATACGCAGTATTTT
TRBJ2-7	TRBD2	many	TRBV18	CASSRALAGDYEQYF	TGTGCCAGCTCACGGGCGCTCGCGGGAGACTACGAGCAGTACTTC
TRBJ1-5	NA	few	TRBV7-9	CASSLTTPGQFSNQPQHF	TGTGCCAGCAGCTTGACCACTCCCGGACAGTTTAGCAATCAGCCCCAGCATTTT